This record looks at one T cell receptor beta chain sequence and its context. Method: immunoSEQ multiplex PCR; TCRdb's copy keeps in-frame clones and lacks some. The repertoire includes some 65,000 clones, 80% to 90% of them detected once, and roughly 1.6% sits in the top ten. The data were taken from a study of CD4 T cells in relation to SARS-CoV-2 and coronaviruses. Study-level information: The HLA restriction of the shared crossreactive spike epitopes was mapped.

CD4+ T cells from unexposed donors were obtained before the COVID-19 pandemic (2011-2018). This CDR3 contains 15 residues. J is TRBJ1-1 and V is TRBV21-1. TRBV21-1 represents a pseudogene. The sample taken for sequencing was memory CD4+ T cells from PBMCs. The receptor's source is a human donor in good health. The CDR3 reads CASSKEARGGVEAFF. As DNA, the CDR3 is TGTGCCAGCAGCAAAGAGGCCAGGGGGGGGGTTGAAGCTTTCTTT.